Reported below is one T cell receptor (beta chain). What it recognizes is unknown. The sample comes from a study of cytomegalovirus exposure and HLA in healthy donors. Here immunoSEQ multiplex PCR was the method, and the copy in TCRdb shows in-frame clones only, minus some. The sample holds about 220,000 clones; 90% to 95% are singletons and the top ten take around 1%. Findings and caveats of the study: The classifier, whose performance was assessed in both the original and validation cohorts, reportedly diagnosed cytomegalovirus status with high specificity and sensitivity. There were 150 or so TCR beta chains listed as cytomegalovirus-associated.

The germline V gene has CDR1 MDHEN and CDR2 SYDVKM. CDR3 size: 12 residues. Trimming shortened V by 5 bases and J by 13 bases, and 17 bases separated the two germline ends. This chain connects TRBV28 to TRBJ1-2; D gene unclear. What was sequenced was PBMCs. The receptor's source is a woman aged 18-29 years in good health and CMV-seronegative. The CDR3: CASSGLTSLGTF. CDR3 DNA sequence: TGTGCCAGCAGTGGCCTTACAAGCCTAGGCACCTTC.